A selection of T cell receptor beta chains follows, all from one sample in a study of blood T cell repertoires in COVID-19. TCRdb's table, derived via immunoSEQ multiplex PCR, lists solely in-frame clones and lacks some. The sample holds around 270,000 clones, about 88% seen once. The specimen was peripheral blood. The source of these receptors is an older woman with COVID-19, enrolled during active disease. The CDR3 runs from the conserved cysteine through the conserved F or W. The D gene is left open where the match is weak. Size values are once, few and many counts, or a class for expanded clones, and some rows have none.

j_call | v_call | d_call | clone_size | cdr3_aa | cdr3_nt
TRBJ2-1 | TRBV7-2 | TRBD2 | . | CASAPGLASFHEQFF | TGTGCCAGTGCTCCGGGACTAGCCTCTTTCCATGAGCAGTTCTTC
TRBJ2-5 | TRBV9 | TRBD2 | . | CASSGTSGRQETQYF | TGTGCCAGCAGCGGGACTAGCGGGAGACAAGAGACCCAGTACTTC
TRBJ2-6 | TRBV6-2/TRBV6-3 | . | . | CASSSTLTETGANVLTF | TGTGCCAGCAGCTCCACCCTGACGGAGACTGGGGCCAACGTCCTGACTTTC
TRBJ1-1 | TRBV6-6 | . | . | CASSSWDTGSPGFF | TGTGCCAGCAGTTCCTGGGACACAGGATCGCCTGGATTCTTT
TRBJ1-5 | TRBV5-1 | TRBD1 | few | CASSLGTGGNQPQHF | TGCGCCAGCAGCCTAGGGACAGGGGGCAATCAGCCCCAGCATTTT
TRBJ2-1 | TRBV7-6 | . | . | CASSLQVRSYNEQFF | TGTGCCAGCAGCTTGCAGGTGCGATCCTACAATGAGCAGTTCTTC
TRBJ1-5 | TRBV19 | . | . | CASSYRGSQPQHF | TGTGCCAGTAGTTATAGGGGGAGTCAGCCCCAGCATTTT
TRBJ1-1 | TRBV5-4 | . | . | CASSVGANTEAFF | TGTGCCAGCAGCGTTGGGGCGAACACTGAAGCTTTCTTT
TRBJ1-2 | TRBV30 | TRBD1 | . | CAGTRTGVYGYTF | TGTGCCGGTACCCGGACAGGGGTTTATGGCTACACCTTC
TRBJ2-1 | TRBV28 | TRBD1 | few | CASSRRTGGSYNEQFF | TGTGCCAGCAGCAGAAGGACAGGGGGATCCTACAATGAGCAGTTCTTC
TRBJ2-2 | TRBV29-1 | . | . | CSVEVGARTTGELFF | TGCAGCGTTGAAGTAGGGGCGCGGACCACCGGGGAGCTGTTTTTT
TRBJ2-5 | TRBV7-9 | . | . | CASSLIRKLNEETQYF | TGTGCCAGCAGCTTAATCAGGAAGCTAAATGAAGAGACCCAGTACTTC
TRBJ2-7 | TRBV30 | . | . | CAWSANRLATEFYEQYF | TGTGCCTGGAGTGCAAATCGGCTAGCGACAGAATTCTACGAGCAGTACTTC
TRBJ2-5 | TRBV28 | TRBD1 | . | CASSPGGPGETQYF | TGTGCCAGCAGCCCAGGGGGTCCGGGGGAGACCCAGTACTTC
TRBJ2-5 | TRBV5-1 | . | . | CASSPGTKETQYF | TGCGCCAGCAGCCCTGGGACAAAAGAGACCCAGTACTTC
TRBJ2-3 | TRBV24-1 | TRBD1 | . | CATSELQGAGKDTQYF | TGTGCCACCAGTGAGCTACAGGGGGCGGGAAAAGATACGCAGTATTTT
TRBJ2-3 | TRBV6-6 | TRBD2 | . | CASSYVAGGSDTQYF | TGTGCCAGCAGTTATGTAGCGGGAGGTTCGGATACGCAGTATTTT
TRBJ1-2 | TRBV15 | . | . | CAAWDTYGYTF | TGTGCCGCCTGGGACACCTATGGCTACACCTTC
TRBJ1-1 | TRBV9 | . | few | CASSIDRTYTEAFF | TGTGCCAGCAGCATAGACCGTACTTACACTGAAGCTTTCTTT
TRBJ1-1 | TRBV4-1 | TRBD1 | . | CASSQDFSGQVPLSTEAFF | TGCGCCAGCAGCCAAGATTTTTCGGGACAGGTGCCCCTCAGCACTGAAGCTTTCTTT
TRBJ1-5 | TRBV19 | . | few | CASSISIGVVNQPQHF | TGTGCCAGTAGTATTAGCATCGGCGTTGTCAATCAGCCCCAGCATTTT
TRBJ2-7 | TRBV9 | TRBD2 | . | CASSSTAGGQLMQYF | TGTGCCAGCAGCTCTACAGCGGGAGGCCAACTGATGCAGTACTTC
TRBJ2-5 | TRBV2 | TRBD1 | . | CASRHRGSETQYF | TGTGCCAGCCGGCACAGGGGTTCAGAGACCCAGTACTTC
TRBJ2-7 | TRBV7-9 | TRBD1 | . | CASSLAVGTGGLEQYF | TGTGCCAGCAGCTTAGCAGTTGGGACAGGGGGTCTCGAGCAGTACTTC
TRBJ2-7 | TRBV2 | TRBD1 | . | CASRGDLGQGGAYEQYF | TGTGCCAGCAGGGGGGACCTCGGACAGGGGGGGGCCTACGAGCAGTACTTC
TRBJ2-1 | TRBV14 | . | . | CASSQLGSGGYNEQFF | TGTGCCAGCAGCCAATTGGGCAGCGGAGGGTACAATGAGCAGTTCTTC
TRBJ2-3 | TRBV6-6 | TRBD2 | . | CASSRLAGGGGDTQYF | TGTGCCAGCAGTCGACTAGCGGGAGGGGGAGGGGATACGCAGTATTTT
TRBJ2-5 | TRBV11-3 | . | . | CASSLGPQSGQETQYF | TGTGCCAGCAGCTTAGGACCTCAGAGCGGGCAAGAGACCCAGTACTTC
TRBJ1-1 | TRBV20-1 | . | . | CSEMGGAQAFF | TGCAGTGAAATGGGTGGGGCCCAAGCTTTCTTT
TRBJ1-1 | TRBV24-1 | . | . | CATSDRTGGITEAFF | TGTGCCACCAGTGATCGGACGGGGGGGATCACTGAAGCTTTCTTT